This T cell receptor beta chain comes out of a study of beta chain features in type 1 diabetes (dated by TCRdb to the late 2010s). For the study in its entirety: Mean age, gender distribution, total cell number and subset yield were not different between patients and healthy donors. A total of 85 million to 140 million sorted cells were examined across all samples, and a strong correlation was observed between cell number per subset and RNA yield. The study compared the TCRB repertoires of sorted circulating CD4+ T cell subsets in recently diagnosed type 1 diabetes patients with those in matched healthy donors. Regulatory and stem cell-like memory subsets were isolated from only 8 patients and roughly eight healthy donors, whereas naive and central memory subsets came from all 30 or so donors. What the research found in general, with its limitations: Naive, central memory and regulatory TCRB repertoires appeared to be more similar among patients than among healthy donors. At VDJ recombination sites, type 1 diabetes patients had fewer insertions and more deleted nucleotides, which implies abnormalities in thymic rearrangement. Shorter templates might have been favored by PCR, but patient and control samples were amplified and corrected together, so both groups would have been affected equally by any skew. Because cDNA rather than genomic DNA was sequenced, highly expressing activated cells could have been over-represented, although no difference in activation and CD3 levels was found between groups. Because the HLA sub-analyses included only small numbers of individuals, any influence of HLA type on TCRB rearrangement was left unresolved. In all four CD4+ subsets, TCRB CDR3 length was moderately but significantly shorter in type 1 diabetes patients.

A single peripheral blood draw of about 120 mL on average was collected from each donor into heparinised tubes. A BD FACSAria II and a panel including CD45RO, CCR7, CD25, CD127, CD95 and CD27 were used to sort naive, central memory, regulatory and stem cell-like memory CD4+ T cells. Every sorted population had a purity above 95%. PBMCs were isolated immediately by Lymphoprep density gradient centrifugation and stained directly without culture. So that batch effects would be minimized, each experiment stained and sorted samples in pairs, pairing one healthy donor with one patient. The table lists this clone with a few counts. Its antigen is currently not known. Per-nucleotide qualities are absent, and no much larger clonotype sits a single base away. The High Capacity cDNA Reverse Transcription Kit was used to reverse transcribe all of the isolated RNA, meaning that expressed TCRB transcripts were what got sequenced. Naive, central memory and regulatory T cell samples underwent deep immunoSEQ sequencing, averaging about 3.3 million total reads per sample. After sorted cells were lysed in RLT buffer, RNA was extracted with DNase-treated RNeasy Micro or Mini kits, with the choice depending on cell number. Each cell subset was processed on its own to prevent cross-contamination, while patient and healthy donor samples were processed together. Using the immunoSEQ multiplex PCR, TCRB sequences were amplified from cDNA into 87-bp fragments spanning the CDR3 region. The amplicons were sequenced using the Illumina HiSeq platform. On the authors' methods: PCR bias was computationally corrected using synthetic template baselines, reads within Hamming distance 2 were collapsed, and singletons that could not be merged were discarded. By aligning reads against IMGT, V, D and J genes, CDR3 length, and insertions or deletions at six rearrangement sites were assigned. Within each subset, clonotype counts were normalized to the number of sorted cells before true diversity and Gini coefficients were calculated with the tcR R package. Repertoire sharing was quantified using the overlap coefficient calculated on TCRB nucleotide sequences. Out-of-frame TCRB sequences from naive cells were analyzed as a proxy for the pre-selection repertoire. TCRdb provides this immuneACCESS table in a form limited to in-frame rearrangements. Some clones are lacking; in checked studies, under half of them reflect an unresolved V gene, and why the rest are absent is not known. V, J and clone size are taken as reported in that table, and D and trimming were inferred from the DNA itself. The sample table records 500,000 to 650,000 clones; around 12% of these occur just once. The ten largest clones represent over 0.1% of the sample.

Sample: naive CD4+ T cells from blood. What the cell subset or site label conveys for this sample: true naive CD4+ T cells. This TCR was recovered from a man aged 25 to 40 with type 1 diabetes.

The sequenced DNA: TGTGCCAGCAGTGATTTGCGGGGGGCTTCGAAGGGCGATACGCAGTATTTT. It codes for CASSDLRGASKGDTQYF. The sequence joins TRBV6-1 to TRBJ2-3, with TRBD2 identical over 8 junction bases. Taken from the germline V gene, the CDR1 and CDR2 loops are MNHNS and SASEGT. V loses 3 bases at its end and J loses 6 bases; junction bases beyond the gene matches: 14. There are 17 amino acids in the CDR3, from cysteine to phenylalanine inclusive. Of the read, only the CDR3 DNA is kept; its 51 bases are in frame from base 1.